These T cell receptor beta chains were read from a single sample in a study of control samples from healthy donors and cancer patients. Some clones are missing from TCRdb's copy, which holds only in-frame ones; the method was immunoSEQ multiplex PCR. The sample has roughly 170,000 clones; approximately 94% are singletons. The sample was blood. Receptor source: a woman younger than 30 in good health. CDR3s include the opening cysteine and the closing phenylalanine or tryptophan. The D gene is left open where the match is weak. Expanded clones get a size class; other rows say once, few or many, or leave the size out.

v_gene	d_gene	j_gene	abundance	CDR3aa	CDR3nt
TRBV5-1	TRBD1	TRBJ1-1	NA	CASGAQDREAFF	TGCGCCAGCGGAGCTCAGGACAGGGAAGCTTTCTTT
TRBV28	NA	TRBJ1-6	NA	CASRGTNSPLHF	TGTGCCAGCAGGGGAACGAATTCACCCCTCCACTTT
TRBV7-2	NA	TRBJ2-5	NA	CASSIRGETQYF	TGTGCCAGCAGCATAAGGGGGGAGACCCAGTACTTC
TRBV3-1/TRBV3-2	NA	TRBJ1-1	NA	CASSQRTPVNTEAFF	TGTGCCAGCAGCCAGAGGACACCGGTGAACACTGAAGCTTTCTTT
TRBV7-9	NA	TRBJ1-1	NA	CASSPTNTEAFF	TGTGCCAGCAGCCCAACCAACACTGAAGCTTTCTTT
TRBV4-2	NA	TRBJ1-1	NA	CASSHETATFMNTEAFF	TGTGCCAGCAGCCATGAGACAGCCACCTTCATGAACACTGAAGCTTTCTTT
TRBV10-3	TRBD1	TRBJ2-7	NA	CAISPGGSYEQYF	TGTGCCATCAGTCCAGGGGGTTCCTACGAGCAGTACTTC
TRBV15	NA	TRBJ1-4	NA	CATSTRGWGEKLFF	TGTGCCACCAGCACGAGGGGGTGGGGTGAAAAACTGTTTTTT
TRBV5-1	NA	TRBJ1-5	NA	CASSPGNSNQPQHF	TGCGCCAGCAGCCCAGGGAATTCCAATCAGCCCCAGCATTTT
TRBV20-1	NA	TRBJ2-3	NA	CSAKPTDTQYF	TGCAGTGCTAAACCCACAGATACGCAGTATTTT
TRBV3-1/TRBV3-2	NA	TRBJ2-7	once	CASSPRGNLYEQYF	TGTGCCAGCAGCCCCAGGGGTAATCTCTACGAGCAGTACTTC
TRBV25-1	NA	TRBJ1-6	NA	CASSESNGSNSPLHF	TGTGCCAGCAGTGAATCGAACGGCTCTAATTCACCCCTCCACTTT
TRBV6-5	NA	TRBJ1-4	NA	CASSYSGGSGEKLFF	TGTGCCAGCAGTTACTCTGGGGGATCGGGTGAAAAACTGTTTTTT
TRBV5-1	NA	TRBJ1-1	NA	CASSPGLDPNTEAFF	TGCGCCAGCAGCCCCGGACTGGACCCGAACACTGAAGCTTTCTTT
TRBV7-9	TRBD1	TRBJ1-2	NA	CASSPQGYRGGYGYTF	TGTGCCAGCAGCCCCCAGGGGTACAGGGGAGGCTATGGCTACACCTTC
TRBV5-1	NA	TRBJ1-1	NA	CASSLLTHTADTEAFF	TGCGCCAGCAGCTTACTAACTCACACTGCGGACACTGAAGCTTTCTTT
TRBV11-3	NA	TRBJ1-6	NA	CASSLGGSYSPLHF	TGTGCCAGCAGCCTGGGAGGGTCCTATTCACCCCTCCACTTT
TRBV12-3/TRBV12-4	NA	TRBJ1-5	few	CASSLGQPQHF	TGTGCCAGCAGTTTAGGACAGCCCCAGCATTTT
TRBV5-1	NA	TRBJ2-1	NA	CASSFERTSYNEQFF	TGCGCCAGCAGCTTCGAGCGGACCTCCTACAATGAGCAGTTCTTC
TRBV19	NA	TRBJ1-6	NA	CASSIDWRRDNSPLHF	TGTGCCAGTAGTATAGATTGGAGGAGAGATAATTCACCCCTCCACTTT
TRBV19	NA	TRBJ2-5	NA	CASSRDAQETQYF	TGTGCCAGTAGCAGGGACGCCCAAGAGACCCAGTACTTC
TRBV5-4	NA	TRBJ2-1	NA	CASSLAGGGPYNEQFF	TGTGCCAGCAGCTTGGCCGGTGGGGGGCCCTACAATGAGCAGTTCTTC
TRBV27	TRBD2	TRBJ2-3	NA	CASSPLRGSSTDTQYF	TGTGCCAGCAGTCCCCTGCGGGGGAGTAGCACAGATACGCAGTATTTT
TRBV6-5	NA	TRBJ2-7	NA	CASATSYEQYF	TGTGCCAGCGCTACGTCCTACGAGCAGTACTTC
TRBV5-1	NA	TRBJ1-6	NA	CASSSPNSPLHF	TGCGCCAGCAGCTCCCCCAATTCACCCCTCCACTTT
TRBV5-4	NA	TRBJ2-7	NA	CASSLAGTRSEQYF	TGTGCCAGCAGCTTGGCCGGGACGAGGAGCGAGCAGTACTTC
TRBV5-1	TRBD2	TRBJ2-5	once	CASSLESSGMGGTQYF	TGCGCCAGCAGCTTGGAGTCCAGCGGGATGGGGGGGACCCAGTACTTC
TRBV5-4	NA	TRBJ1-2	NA	CASSLEGARSHNYGYTF	TGTGCCAGCAGCTTGGAAGGGGCCAGGAGCCATAACTATGGCTACACCTTC
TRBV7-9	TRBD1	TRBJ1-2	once	CASSLETGGRGGYTF	TGTGCCAGCAGCTTGGAGACAGGGGGGAGAGGCGGCTACACCTTC
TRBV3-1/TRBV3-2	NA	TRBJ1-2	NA	CASSRGGAYGYTF	TGTGCCAGCAGCCGAGGGGGAGCCTATGGCTACACCTTC
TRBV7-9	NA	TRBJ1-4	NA	CASSSPAGGSTNEKLFF	TGTGCCAGCAGCTCACCCGCGGGGGGATCAACTAATGAAAAACTGTTTTTT
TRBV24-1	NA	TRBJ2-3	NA	CATSDRGRLSTDTQYF	TGTGCCACCAGTGACCGAGGACGGCTTAGCACAGATACGCAGTATTTT
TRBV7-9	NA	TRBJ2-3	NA	CASTHTGRNTDTQYF	TGTGCCAGCACGCATACGGGGCGAAACACAGATACGCAGTATTTT
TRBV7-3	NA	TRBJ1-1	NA	CASSLELNTEAFF	TGTGCCAGCAGCTTGGAACTGAACACTGAAGCTTTCTTT
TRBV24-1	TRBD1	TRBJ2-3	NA	CATSARRQGATDTQYF	TGTGCCACCAGTGCCCGGAGACAGGGGGCCACAGATACGCAGTATTTT
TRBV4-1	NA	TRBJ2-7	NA	CASSQEGAYEQYF	TGCGCCAGCAGCCAAGAGGGGGCCTACGAGCAGTACTTC
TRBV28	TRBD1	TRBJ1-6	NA	CASSFQGAGNSPLHF	TGTGCCAGCAGTTTCCAGGGGGCGGGGAATTCACCCCTCCACTTT
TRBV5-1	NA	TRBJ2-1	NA	CASSRDPYNEQFF	TGCGCCAGCAGCAGGGACCCCTACAATGAGCAGTTCTTC
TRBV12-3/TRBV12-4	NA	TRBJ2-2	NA	CASTMGQTGELFF	TGTGCCAGCACCATGGGGCAGACCGGGGAGCTGTTTTTT
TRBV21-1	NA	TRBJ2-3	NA	CASSKGWGTENTSTDTQYF	TGTGCCAGCAGCAAGGGGTGGGGGACGGAAAACACTAGCACAGATACGCAGTATTTT
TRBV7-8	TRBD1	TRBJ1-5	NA	CASSYTGTGVNQPQHF	TGTGCCAGCAGCTATACCGGGACAGGAGTCAATCAGCCCCAGCATTTT
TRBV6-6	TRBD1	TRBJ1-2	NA	CASRMDRVGGYTF	TGTGCCAGCAGGATGGACAGGGTCGGTGGCTACACCTTC
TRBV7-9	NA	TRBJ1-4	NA	CASGPGDEKLFF	TGTGCCAGCGGGCCGGGCGATGAAAAACTGTTTTTT
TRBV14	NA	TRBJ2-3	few	CASSQVDLNTQYF	TGTGCCAGCAGCCAGGTTGACTTGAATACGCAGTATTTT
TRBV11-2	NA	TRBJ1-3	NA	CASSLEGLVRRLSGNTIYF	TGTGCCAGCAGCTTAGAGGGGCTGGTTCGACGGTTATCTGGAAACACCATATATTTT